This T cell receptor beta chain was sequenced during a study of a mutant IDH1 vaccine in newly diagnosed glioma. Time point defined: baseline, week 1 (first vaccination visit). Treatment specified: pre-vaccination baseline after standard-of-care therapy. V was trimmed by 3 bases and J by 5 bases, leaving 8 bases between them. The germline V gene encodes CDR1 SGHVS and CDR2 FQNEAQ. This CDR3 is built from 12 residues. Concerning this clone: Its antigen is currently unknown.

The study's findings and limits: Induction of immune responses by the vaccine occurred in more than 85% of patients.

Sequencing was performed with immunoSEQ multiplex PCR; in TCRdb, only in-frame clones are kept and a portion is missing. Of some 68,000 clones listed, less than 85% are singletons. The rearrangement joins TRBV7-8 to TRBJ2-7; no clear D gene. This sequence originates from a man aged 50-59 years with glioma. The specimen was PBMCs, collected from a glioma patient treated with radiotherapy, temozolomide or both. DNA of the CDR3: TGTGCCAGCAGCTTCGTAGGGAACGAGCAGTACTTC. Amino acid sequence: CASSFVGNEQYF.